The next 12 T cell receptor beta chains were all read from a single sample in a study of T-cell memory formation after mild COVID-19. Via MiXCR, TCRdb re-called the 5' RACE reads, giving one row per CDR3 protein. This table holds some 330,000 distinct CDR3 sequences, roughly 21% found once. Sequences were obtained from PBMCs or a T cell subset sorted from them (not recorded which). Receptors originate from an adult woman who had mild COVID-19 (a few samples of this study predate the infection). Cell type and time point are not known.

The chain is built from TRBV14 and TRBJ2-3; 7 positions match TRBD1. The ends lost 5 bases at V and 7 bases at J; junction bases unmatched: 15. Germline lookup yields CDR1 SGHDN and CDR2 FVKESK. The CDR3 spans 16 residues. CDR3 nucleotides: TGTGCCAGCAGCTTCACTATAGAGGGGGCAAGGAATACGCAGTATTTT. Protein product: CASSFTIEGARNTQYF.

This chain uses TRBV7-9 with TRBJ2-3; D may correspond to TRBD1 or TRBD2 (5 bases each). Deletions cut 5 bases from V and 6 bases from J, with 21 bases between. This CDR3 has 16 residues. Looked up from germline, CDR1 is SEHNR and CDR2 is FQNEAQ (reference sequence). The CDR3 region is CASSPIPPAGADTQYF. The CDR3 coding sequence is TGTGCCAGCAGCCCCATCCCACCCGCCGGGGCGGATACGCAGTATTTT.

This clonotype came up a few times. The genes are TRBV7-3 and TRBJ2-1; no firm D call. Deletions cut 6 bases from V and 4 bases from J, with 10 bases between. Germline V gene data show CDR1 as SGHTA and CDR2 as FQGTGA. The CDR3 is made up of 13 amino acids. DNA for the CDR3: TGTGCCAGCAGGGCTCAGGAATACAATGAGCAGTTCTTC. It codes for CASRAQEYNEQFF.

The chain recombines TRBV24-1 with TRBJ2-1; unclear D gene. The CDR3 sequence is 11 residues long. The V end lost 9 bases, the J end lost 10 bases, and 12 bases lay between the germline ends. The germline gives CDR1 KGHDR, CDR2 SFDVKD. DNA of the CDR3: TGTGCCACCGGAGTAGAATTGGAGCAGTTCTTC. It yields the protein CATGVELEQFF.

This clonotype has just a few counts. The V gene is TRBV3-1, the J gene TRBJ2-1; D is undetermined. Trimming stripped 0 bases from V and 12 bases from J, with 15 bases between. Germline CDR1 and CDR2: LGHDT and YNNKEL (reference sequence). This CDR3 is 14 amino acids long. CDR3 in DNA: TGTGCCAGCAGCCAAGATCTCAGCCCGTACCCGCAGTTCTTC. Translated: CASSQDLSPYPQFF.

The chain combines TRBV25-1 with TRBJ1-2; 8 positions match TRBD1. There are 12 residues in the CDR3. Trimming cost V 8 bases and J 7 bases; bases outside gene matches: 6. Germline loops: CDR1 MGHDK, CDR2 SYGVNS. In nucleotides, the CDR3 is TGTGCCAGCGAGGACAGGGCGTTTGGCTACACCTTC. This codes for CASEDRAFGYTF.

This clonotype was counted between two and nine times. V gene TRBV4-1 combines with J gene TRBJ2-5; no firm D call. Trimming shortened V by 0 bases and J by 7 bases, and 18 bases separated the two germline ends. Germline CDR1 MGHRA, CDR2 YSYEKL. CDR3 size: 16 residues. CDR3 amino acids: CASSQEGKLGAGTQYF. CDR3 sequence (DNA): TGCGCCAGCAGCCAAGAAGGGAAGCTTGGAGCAGGGACCCAGTACTTC.

The rearrangement links TRBV5-4 to TRBJ1-1; 9 bases line up with TRBD1. The CDR3 has 15 amino acids. The ends lost 4 bases at V and 0 bases at J; junction bases unmatched: 4. Per the germline V gene, CDR1 is SGHNT and CDR2 is YYREEE (reference sequence). CDR3 in DNA: TGTGCCAGCAGCACCGGGACAGGGATGAACACTGAAGCTTTCTTT. Amino acids: CASSTGTGMNTEAFF.

This clonotype was seen only a few times. The chain is built from TRBV20-1 and TRBJ2-3; D ambiguous. This CDR3 has 13 amino acids. Trimming left V 6 bases short and J 3 bases short, with 13 bases between. Germline CDR1 and CDR2: DFQATT and SNEGSKA (reference sequence). This CDR3 reads CSATYGRTDTQYF. The CDR3 coding sequence is TGCAGTGCCACATACGGGCGGACAGATACGCAGTATTTT.

The chain combines TRBV7-3 with TRBJ2-1; 9 positions agree with TRBD2. The length of the CDR3 is 14 residues. Unmatched junction bases numbered 7, after V lost 7 bases and J lost 6 bases. Germline V gives CDR1 SGHTA, CDR2 FQGTGA. CDR3 DNA: TGTGCCAGCACAGCGGGACTAGCATCCAATGAGCAGTTCTTC. It yields the protein CASTAGLASNEQFF.

V and J are TRBV5-6 and TRBJ1-2; 7 bases match TRBD1. With V trimmed by 6 bases and J by 6 bases, 11 bases remained unmatched. The germline V gene has CDR1 SGHDT and CDR2 YYEEEE. The CDR3 consists of 14 residues. CDR3 nucleotides: TGTGCCAGCACAGGGGGTGCACAGGGAAATGGCTACACCTTC. Translation: CASTGGAQGNGYTF.

The chain has TRBV5-1 and TRBJ2-3; D not certain. This CDR3 comprises 14 residues. The V gene lost 0 bases and the J gene lost 2 bases, with 7 bases spanning the gap. CDR1 is SGHRS, CDR2 YFSETQ, per germline. CDR3 sequence: CASSLEESTDTQYF. Written as DNA, the CDR3 is TGCGCCAGCAGCTTGGAGGAGTCCACAGATACGCAGTATTTT.